The source of this T cell receptor beta chain is a study of blood T cell repertoires in COVID-19. Overall study context: COVID-19 samples from acute and convalescent phases originated in the United States, Italy and Spain.

Patients at the Seattle site were enrolled during active infection and followed longitudinally. Original processing notes: Quantification of nucleated cells was approximated via reference gene primer amplification. Sequenced by immunoSEQ multiplex PCR; TCRdb stores in-frame clones only, minus some. That table is the source of V, J and clone size, and D and trimming were worked out from the DNA. The sample has about 280,000 clones; about 90% are singletons. The CDR3 consists of 14 residues. Trimming removed 5 bases from V and 7 bases from J, with 15 bases in between. CDR1 and CDR2 from the germline V gene are SGHTA and FQGTGA.

V gene TRBV7-3 combines with J gene TRBJ2-1; maybe TRBD2 (5 bases). The sequenced sample consisted of peripheral blood. The receptor was derived from a woman aged 25 to 39 with COVID-19, enrolled during active disease. This CDR3 is CASSTDWRGNEQFF. CDR3 nucleotides: TGTGCCAGCAGCACGGACTGGAGAGGGAATGAGCAGTTCTTC.